These T cell receptor beta chains were read from a single sample in a study of tumor-infiltrating lymphocytes in primary liver carcinoma. TCRdb re-derived calls from the multiplex PCR reads in MiXCR, one entry per CDR3 protein. This table holds about 330,000 distinct CDR3 sequences, about 65% found once. The material sequenced was peripheral blood. The receptor source for this set is a man between 40 and 49 years old with primary liver carcinoma and hepatitis B virus infection. Both conserved end residues are part of each CDR3. Fields, in order: J gene, clone size, V gene, D gene, CDR3 protein, CDR3 DNA. The D gene is left open where the match is weak. Size is omitted from some rows. Given values are once, few, many or a class for expanded clones.

>TRBJ1-5|-|TRBV6-5|-
CASGTNRGNQPQHF
TGTGCCAGTGGTACCAACAGGGGCAATCAGCCCCAGCATTTT
>TRBJ2-7|-|TRBV11-2|-
CARSPMVYEQYF
TGTGCCAGGAGCCCCATGGTTTACGAGCAATACTTC
>TRBJ2-3|many|TRBV6-6|-
CASSHRVIGGDTQYF
TGTGCCAGCAGCCACAGGGTTATTGGGGGAGATACGCAGTATTTT
>TRBJ2-1|-|TRBV19|-
CASTSFNEQFF
TGTGCCAGCACTAGCTTCAATGAGCAGTTCTTC
>TRBJ2-1|once|TRBV11-2|TRBD2
CASSFALAGGNEQFF
TGTGCCAGCAGCTTTGCCCTAGCGGGTGGAAATGAGCAGTTCTTC
>TRBJ2-3|-|TRBV4-3|-
CASSQVVGVTDMQYF
TGCGCCAGCAGCCAAGTGGTCGGGGTCACAGATATGCAGTATTTT
>TRBJ2-7|-|TRBV11-2|-
CASSLVIGGYEQYF
TGTGCCAGCAGCTTAGTCATAGGCGGCTACGAGCAGTACTTC
>TRBJ2-1|once|TRBV11-2|-
CASTREVIERFF
TGTGCCAGCACCCGAGAGGTAATTGAGCGGTTCTTC
>TRBJ2-1|-|TRBV28|-
CASSQGTGKPVNEQFF
TGTGCCAGCAGTCAAGGGACGGGGAAACCCGTCAATGAGCAGTTCTTC
>TRBJ1-4|few|TRBV6-6|-
CASSYSGLDEELFF
TGTGCCAGCAGTTATTCGGGGTTGGATGAAGAACTGTTTTTT
>TRBJ2-2|-|TRBV5-1|TRBD1
CANSDRVPNTGELFF
TGCGCCAACAGCGACAGGGTCCCGAACACTGGGGAGCTGTTTTTT
>TRBJ2-1|few|TRBV19|-
CASRRGTNSYNEQFF
TGTGCCAGTAGGAGGGGGACAAACTCCTACAATGAGCAGTTCTTC
>TRBJ2-1|-|TRBV11-2|-
CASSLGEGAPNEQFF
TGTGCCAGCAGCTTAGGAGAGGGAGCCCCCAATGAACAGTTCTTC
>TRBJ2-2|-|TRBV11-1|TRBD2
CTSSSPAGGPSGELFF
TGTACCAGCAGCTCCCCAGCGGGAGGGCCATCCGGAGAGCTGTTTTTT
>TRBJ2-1|-|TRBV30|TRBD2
CAWRLGGASGRYNEQFF
TGTGCCTGGAGACTAGGCGGTGCTAGCGGGAGGTACAATGAGCAGTTCTTC
>TRBJ2-1|many|TRBV28|-
CASSTSLTEQFF
TGTGCCAGCAGTACTAGCCTAACTGAGCAGTTCTTC
>TRBJ2-7|once|TRBV10-3|-
CAISDDKSYEQYF
TGTGCCATCAGTGACGACAAGTCCTACGAGCAGTACTTC
>TRBJ2-2|-|TRBV14|-
CASSLGVIGELFF
TGTGCCAGCAGCCTCGGGGTGATCGGGGAGCTGTTTTTT
>TRBJ2-5|few|TRBV6-2/TRBV6-3|-
CASSSITETQYF
TGTGCCAGCAGTTCCATAACCGAGACCCAGTACTTC
>TRBJ2-5|-|TRBV5-6|TRBD2
CASSFGLGQETQLF
TGTGCCAGCAGCTTCGGACTAGGGCAAGAGACTCAGTTGTTC
>TRBJ1-5|-|TRBV12-3/TRBV12-4|TRBD1
CASSLGGAGNQPQHF
TGTGCCAGCAGTCTAGGGGGCGCGGGCAATCAGCCCCAGCATTTT
>TRBJ1-2|-|TRBV11-2|-
CANSLGCSGYTF
TGTGCCAACAGCTTAGGATGTAGCGGCTACACCTTC
>TRBJ2-3|few|TRBV6-2/TRBV6-3|TRBD1
CASIPLADRGTDTQYF
TGTGCCAGCATTCCCCTTGCGGACAGGGGAACAGATACGCAGTATTTT
>TRBJ2-5|many|TRBV29-1|TRBD1
CSVEGDRVETQYF
TGCAGCGTTGAAGGGGACAGGGTTGAGACCCAGTACTTC
>TRBJ1-1|few|TRBV30|-
CAWSVFRSTEAFF
TGTGCCTGGAGTGTATTTCGTTCCACTGAAGCTTTCTTT
>TRBJ1-4|-|TRBV6-1|TRBD1
CVSSEGTVMNEKLFF
TGTGTCAGCAGCGAAGGGACAGTAATGAATGAAAAACTGTTTTTT
>TRBJ1-5|-|TRBV5-5|-
CASSLEEGTQPQHF
TGTGCCAGCAGCTTGGAAGAAGGCACTCAGCCCCAGCATTTT
>TRBJ2-5|few|TRBV28|-
CASNPTVRETQYF
TGTGCCAGCAACCCTACAGTAAGAGAGACCCAGTACTTC
>TRBJ2-7|-|TRBV20-1|TRBD1
CSARGGTGYYEQYF
TGCAGTGCTAGAGGGGGGACAGGGTACTACGAGCAGTACTTC
>TRBJ1-2|once|TRBV28|-
CASSYGNNYGYTF
TGTGCCAGCAGTTATGGAAATAACTATGGCTACACCTTC
>TRBJ2-1|-|TRBV5-5|-
CACSLELARYNEQFF
TGTGCCTGCAGCTTGGAGCTAGCGAGATACAATGAGCAGTTCTTC
>TRBJ2-7|few|TRBV6-1|-
CASSEMADRSEQYF
TGTGCCAGCAGTGAAATGGCAGACCGCAGCGAGCAGTACTTC
>TRBJ2-2|few|TRBV5-6|-
CASRKQDTGELFF
TGTGCCAGCAGAAAACAGGACACCGGGGAGCTGTTTTTT
>TRBJ1-2|many|TRBV4-1|-
CASSHRGTDGYTF
TGCGCCAGCAGCCACAGGGGTACGGATGGCTACACCTTC
>TRBJ1-2|-|TRBV6-6|-
CASSLEKGRIGYTF
TGTGCCAGCAGTCTGGAAAAGGGGCGCATAGGCTACACCTTC
>TRBJ2-1|-|TRBV11-2|-
CASSPGQGKIPYNEQFF
TGTGCCAGCAGCCCCGGTCAAGGGAAGATTCCCTACAATGAGCAGTTCTTC
>TRBJ2-5|-|TRBV6-5|-
CASRGLGTVGKTQCF
TGTGCCAGCAGGGGACTCGGGACAGTCGGAAAGACCCAGTGCTTC
>TRBJ1-4|once|TRBV6-1|TRBD1
CASSERFGTGGWSYEKLFF
TGTGCCAGTAGTGAACGGTTCGGGACAGGGGGCTGGAGTTATGAAAAACTGTTTTTT